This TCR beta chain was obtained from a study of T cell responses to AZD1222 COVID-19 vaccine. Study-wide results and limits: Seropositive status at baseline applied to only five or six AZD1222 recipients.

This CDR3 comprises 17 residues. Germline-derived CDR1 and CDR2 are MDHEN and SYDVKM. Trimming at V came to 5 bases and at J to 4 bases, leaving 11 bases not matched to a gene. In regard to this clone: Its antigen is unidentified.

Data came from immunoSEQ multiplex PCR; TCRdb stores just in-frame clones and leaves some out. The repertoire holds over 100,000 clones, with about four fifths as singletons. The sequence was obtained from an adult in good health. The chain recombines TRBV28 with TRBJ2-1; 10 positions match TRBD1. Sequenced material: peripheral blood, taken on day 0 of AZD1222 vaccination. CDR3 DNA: TGTGCCAGCAGTGTACTCGAGGGACAGGGGCCTTACAATGAGCAGTTCTTC. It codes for CASSVLEGQGPYNEQFF.